This T cell receptor (beta chain) was observed in a study of shared T cell receptors in the human thymus (dated by TCRdb to the early 2020s). Regarding the study in general: The study examined how self-reactive, shared T-cell receptor alpha chains are generated in the human thymus.

Libraries were made using the immunoSEQ multiplex PCR assay. As stored in TCRdb, this immuneACCESS dataset retains in-frame rearrangements with V and J assigned. A fraction of the clones does not appear; measured against another copy, unresolved V genes explain less than half of the discrepancy, and the remainder lacks a known reason. For this sample the table gives hundreds of thousands of clones, of which 80% to 90% were detected only once. The ten largest clones capture more than 0.009% of the sample. Turning to this clone: Its antigen remains unidentified. Base qualities were left out, and no much larger clone turns up one base away.

These records were also assigned to another study, of human thymus T cells. That second publication adds: The donors were immunologically healthy infants in Finland who had open corrective cardiac surgery for congenital heart defects. The thymus tissue came from surgical resects taken out during corrective cardiac surgery. Biased V and J gene segment usage appeared to be present in both thymic and peripheral blood repertoires. According to the related research, thymic TCR repertoires were highly overlapping among unrelated individuals. The study characterized TCR alpha and beta repertoires from roughly 8 infant thymus samples and four related peripheral blood samples. Donor ages ranged from about 7 to 250 days, and the cohort comprised six male and a couple of female infants. After being mechanically released from the tissue, thymocytes were kept at -70 degrees C in pellets of about 9-32 million cells. A QIAsymphony instrument was used to extract genomic DNA from frozen cell pellets. The immunoSEQ multiplex PCR assay was used to amplify the TCRB and TCRAD loci from a standardized quantity of quality-controlled genomic DNA. The amplicons covered the V(D)J region and were long enough to include the CDR3 and to identify the V and J genes. Through the commercial immunoSEQ service, the amplicons were sequenced on an Illumina platform. Primer bias and sequencing errors were corrected as previously described, and TCRAD and TCRB were defined on the basis of the IMGT database. immunoSEQ Analyzer 3.0 and VDJTools were used for repertoire analysis, which covered basic statistics, V/J segment usage, diversity estimates, rarefaction and pairwise overlap. Diversity was estimated using the Chao1, ChaoE, Efron-Thisted, Shannon and inverse Simpson indices, and was also estimated on datasets down-sampled to the size of the smallest sample. Repertoire overlap was determined by strict matching of CDR3 nucleotide sequence, V gene and J gene, and Jaccard-based multidimensional scaling clustering was applied. On average, thymus samples yielded approximately 780,000 unique TCRB clonotypes, whereas blood samples yielded about 80,000.

Sequencing was carried out using thymocytes. The sequence came from a boy under three years old with a congenital heart defect. Donor details come from another sample of the same person, matched by shared clones.

The DNA sequence is as follows: TGTGCCAGCAGCTTTAGCGTATGTACAGATACGCAGTATTTT. This sequence encodes CASSFSVCTDTQYF. The sequence joins TRBV7-9 to TRBJ2-3, with a weak D call of TRBD2 (5 bases match). In the germline V gene (reference sequence), CDR1 corresponds to SEHNR and CDR2 to FQNEAQ. The CDR3 contains 14 residues, cysteine and phenylalanine counted. Only the CDR3 region is kept as DNA, spanning 42 bases read in frame from base 1. The germline ends are 10 bases apart after V is trimmed by 3 bases and J by 3 bases. Supplemented by the reference TRBV7-9 and TRBJ2-3 proteins around the CDR3, the complete variable domain is DTGVSQNPRHKITKRGQNVTFRCDPISEHNRLYWYRQTLGQGPEFLTYFQNEAQLEKSRLLSDRFSAERPKGSFSTLEIQRTEQGDSAMYLCASSFSVCTDTQYFGPGTRLTVL.